These T cell receptor beta chains were read from a single sample in a study of T-cell reconstitution after alpha-beta-depleted transplantation in children. TCRdb re-called the PCR reads with MiXCR, one entry per CDR3 protein. The top ten clones hold around 6.1% of a sample with almost 500,000 distinct CDR3 sequences, around 12% of them seen once. The sequencing here drew on PBMCs from the stem cell graft donor, taken from the stem cell graft. These receptors were taken from a human donor who donated a stem cell graft to a child with combined immunodeficiency. Both conserved end residues are part of each CDR3. Each record gives: V gene, clone size, D gene, J gene, CDR3 protein, CDR3 DNA. The D gene is left open where the match is weak. Only some rows state a clone size, as once, few, many or a class for expanded clones.

TRBV6-2/TRBV6-3,.,.,TRBJ1-5,CASSYAPGRRAGQPQHF,TGTGCCAGCAGTTACGCCCCGGGACGGAGGGCGGGTCAGCCCCAGCATTTT
TRBV19,.,.,TRBJ2-7,CASSEEGSSYEQYF,TGTGCCAGTAGTGAAGAGGGGTCTTCCTACGAGCAGTACTTC
TRBV10-3,many,TRBD1,TRBJ2-3,CAIRGQGADTQYF,TGTGCCATCAGGGGACAGGGGGCAGATACGCAGTATTTT
TRBV20-1,.,.,TRBJ1-2,CSASPAGSYNYGYTF,TGCAGTGCTAGCCCCGCCGGATCTTATAACTATGGCTACACCTTC
TRBV27,few,.,TRBJ2-4,CASSLGPKNIQYF,TGTGCCAGCAGTTTAGGGCCCAAAAACATTCAGTACTTC
TRBV12-3/TRBV12-4,many,.,TRBJ2-7,CASSPGPLSSYEQYF,TGTGCCAGCAGCCCAGGACCCCTGAGCTCCTACGAGCAGTACTTC
TRBV5-1,many,.,TRBJ1-1,CASSLWVPTEAFF,TGCGCCAGCAGCTTGTGGGTGCCCACTGAAGCTTTCTTT
TRBV29-1,many,.,TRBJ1-2,CSVVGARPSDYGYTF,TGCAGCGTTGTAGGGGCGCGCCCCTCGGATTATGGCTACACCTTC
TRBV7-9,few,.,TRBJ1-5,CASSSPNQPQHF,TGTGCCAGCAGCTCACCCAATCAGCCCCAGCATTTT
TRBV5-1,.,TRBD1,TRBJ1-1,CASTLMTGGVNTEAFF,TGCGCCAGCACCCTTATGACAGGGGGCGTGAACACTGAAGCTTTCTTT
TRBV6-5,few,.,TRBJ2-5,CASSYSFQRQETQYF,TGTGCCAGCAGTTACTCGTTCCAAAGACAAGAGACCCAGTACTTC
TRBV12-3/TRBV12-4,.,.,TRBJ2-1,CASRGAEQFF,TGTGCCAGCAGGGGTGCGGAGCAGTTCTTC
TRBV14,once,.,TRBJ2-3,CASSQDNFGRQHTDTQYF,TGTGCCAGCAGCCAAGATAACTTCGGCAGACAACACACAGATACGCAGTATTTT
TRBV10-3,.,.,TRBJ1-1,CAIFSPQGNTEAFF,TGTGCCATCTTTAGCCCACAGGGGAACACTGAAGCTTTCTTT
TRBV6-5,.,.,TRBJ1-1,CASSYSRTYSTEAFF,TGTGCCAGCAGTTACTCGCGTACCTACAGCACTGAAGCTTTCTTT
TRBV10-3,few,.,TRBJ1-1,CAISESKPLNGAFF,TGTGCCATCAGTGAGTCGAAACCGCTCAACGGCGCTTTCTTT
TRBV4-3,many,TRBD2,TRBJ2-3,CASARTSATDTQYF,TGCGCCAGCGCTCGGACTAGCGCCACAGATACGCAGTATTTT
TRBV24-1,.,TRBD1,TRBJ1-2,CATSDFQQGTREGYTF,TGTGCCACCAGTGACTTCCAACAGGGGACAAGGGAGGGCTACACCTTC
TRBV10-3,.,TRBD2,TRBJ2-1,CAISSGGGNEQFF,TGTGCCATCAGTAGTGGCGGGGGCAATGAGCAGTTCTTC
TRBV20-1,.,TRBD2,TRBJ2-7,CSARVSGGTNLYEQYF,TGCAGTGCTAGAGTCTCGGGGGGGACAAACCTTTACGAGCAGTACTTC
TRBV5-1,few,.,TRBJ2-2,CASSSQRGNTGELFF,TGCGCCAGCAGCTCGCAACGCGGGAACACCGGGGAGCTGTTTTTT
TRBV4-2,.,.,TRBJ2-2,CASSLAPGTGELFF,TGTGCCAGCAGCCTTGCGCCGGGCACCGGGGAGCTGTTTTTT
TRBV6-6,many,.,TRBJ2-7,CASSSARQVVSYEQYF,TGTGCCAGCAGTTCCGCTCGACAGGTGGTCTCCTACGAGCAGTACTTC
TRBV20-1,few,.,TRBJ2-7,CSARDRRGLGTYEQYF,TGCAGTGCTAGAGATAGGCGAGGGTTAGGAACCTACGAGCAGTACTTC
TRBV20-1,few,.,TRBJ1-2,CSALSGLYGYTF,TGCAGTGCTCTGTCAGGGCTCTATGGCTACACCTTC
TRBV29-1,.,.,TRBJ1-2,CSVEDQNPGIPNYGYTF,TGCAGCGTTGAAGATCAAAACCCAGGGATCCCCAACTATGGCTACACCTTC
TRBV6-2/TRBV6-3,few,TRBD1,TRBJ1-5,CASSYSFGTGGFSSNQPQHF,TGTGCCAGCAGTTACAGCTTTGGGACAGGGGGGTTCTCGAGCAATCAGCCCCAGCATTTT
TRBV27,many,TRBD2,TRBJ2-1,CASGRTSGMYNEQFF,TGTGCCAGCGGGAGGACTAGCGGGATGTACAATGAGCAGTTCTTC
TRBV27,.,.,TRBJ1-4,CASSTSRGLSNEKLFF,TGTGCCAGCAGTACAAGTAGGGGCCTTTCTAATGAAAAACTGTTTTTT
TRBV5-1,.,TRBD1,TRBJ1-1,CASSSRREGAVNTEAFF,TGCGCCAGCAGCTCCCGGAGGGAGGGGGCGGTGAACACTGAAGCTTTCTTT
TRBV15,many,.,TRBJ2-1,CATSRDAGWGNEQFF,TGTGCCACCAGCAGAGATGCTGGATGGGGCAATGAGCAGTTCTTC
TRBV12-3/TRBV12-4,.,TRBD1,TRBJ1-1,CASSPGQGGSNTEAFF,TGTGCCAGCAGTCCTGGACAGGGAGGATCGAACACTGAAGCTTTCTTT
TRBV11-2,many,.,TRBJ2-7,CASSLVSVLDSEQYF,TGTGCCAGCAGCTTAGTTAGCGTTTTGGACTCCGAGCAGTACTTC
TRBV12-3/TRBV12-4,.,.,TRBJ2-7,CASTPGEGGEQYF,TGTGCCAGCACCCCGGGGGAGGGGGGCGAGCAGTACTTC
TRBV7-2,.,TRBD2,TRBJ2-3,CASRTIAGGPDTQYF,TGTGCCAGCAGGACAATAGCGGGGGGTCCAGATACGCAGTATTTT
TRBV3-1,.,TRBD2,TRBJ2-7,CASSQDRLADEQYF,TGTGCCAGCAGCCAAGATCGCCTAGCGGACGAGCAGTACTTC
TRBV9,many,.,TRBJ2-7,CASSVGFEGYEQYF,TGTGCCAGCAGCGTAGGCTTCGAAGGCTACGAGCAGTACTTC
TRBV12-3/TRBV12-4,many,TRBD2,TRBJ2-1,CASIGAGPTRLYNEQFF,TGTGCCAGCATTGGAGCGGGACCGACGCGGCTCTACAATGAGCAGTTCTTC
TRBV5-5,.,.,TRBJ2-1,CASSTSGSSEQFF,TGTGCCAGCAGCACCTCGGGTTCGAGTGAGCAGTTCTTC
TRBV12-5,.,.,TRBJ2-3,CASVPTIHTDTQYF,TGTGCTAGTGTCCCCACAATACACACAGATACGCAGTATTTT
TRBV12-3/TRBV12-4,many,TRBD2,TRBJ2-7,CASSLGLALYEQYF,TGTGCCAGCAGTTTGGGACTAGCACTGTACGAGCAGTACTTC
TRBV24-1,.,TRBD1,TRBJ2-1,CATSDHRQGPNEQFF,TGTGCCACCAGTGATCACCGACAGGGGCCCAATGAGCAGTTCTTC
TRBV12-3/TRBV12-4,few,.,TRBJ2-5,CASSFWGNKETQYF,TGTGCCAGCAGTTTTTGGGGGAACAAAGAGACCCAGTACTTC
TRBV4-3,few,TRBD2,TRBJ2-3,CASSPWSGRRDTQYF,TGCGCCAGCAGCCCCTGGAGCGGGAGACGAGATACGCAGTATTTT
TRBV5-1,few,TRBD2,TRBJ2-1,CASSLAGLAGRNEQFF,TGCGCCAGCAGCTTGGCTGGGCTAGCGGGGAGGAATGAGCAGTTCTTC
TRBV6-2/TRBV6-3,.,TRBD2,TRBJ2-1,CASSWWGGWDEQFF,TGTGCCAGCAGCTGGTGGGGAGGGTGGGATGAGCAGTTCTTC
TRBV12-3/TRBV12-4,.,TRBD2,TRBJ2-1,CASSLAGGGSISYNEQFF,TGTGCCAGCAGTTTAGCAGGCGGGGGGTCTATCTCCTACAATGAGCAGTTCTTC
TRBV29-1,few,TRBD1,TRBJ2-6,CSVWGQFTSGANVLTF,TGCAGCGTTTGGGGACAGTTTACTTCTGGGGCCAACGTCCTGACTTTC
TRBV6-1,.,.,TRBJ2-7,CASSPPRVGAYEQYF,TGTGCCAGCAGTCCGCCCAGGGTAGGGGCCTACGAGCAGTACTTC
TRBV6-5,few,.,TRBJ2-7,CASSYLADF,TGTGCCAGCAGTTACTTGGCCGACTTC
TRBV7-3,.,.,TRBJ2-1,CASSLSTRIDNEQFF,TGTGCCAGCAGCTTAAGTACTCGGATTGACAATGAGCAGTTCTTC
TRBV20-1,.,.,TRBJ2-1,CSAREPSYNEQFF,TGCAGTGCTAGAGAGCCCTCGTACAATGAGCAGTTCTTC
TRBV5-5,.,.,TRBJ2-6,CASSLEGAEVLTF,TGTGCCAGCAGCTTGGAAGGGGCAGAAGTCCTGACTTTC
TRBV15,many,TRBD1,TRBJ2-7,CATAEGASYEQYF,TGTGCCACCGCCGAGGGGGCGTCCTACGAGCAGTACTTC